Listed here are 14 T cell receptor beta chains from one sample, sequenced in a study of beta chain features in type 1 diabetes. Investigators reverse transcribed all isolated RNA, so they sequenced expressed TCRB transcripts. Clones were sequenced by immunoSEQ multiplex PCR, and TCRdb holds only the in-frame ones, with some missing. The sample has a few hundred thousand clones, approximately 16% seen once. The sample was naive CD4+ T cells from blood. The source is a woman between 18 and 30 years old in good health.

The gene calls are TRBV7-9 and TRBJ2-7, with D possibly matching TRBD1 (5 bases). There are 14 residues in the CDR3. Germline V gives CDR1 SEHNR, CDR2 FQNEAQ (reference sequence). The V end was cut by 2 bases, the J end by 4 bases, with 12 bases between. The CDR3 reads CASSLLGPGYEQYF. CDR3 DNA: TGTGCCAGCAGCTTACTAGGACCAGGGTACGAGCAGTACTTC.

The chain joins TRBV27 to TRBJ2-3; D is possibly TRBD2 (7 bases). CDR3 size: 14 residues. The V and J ends lost 7 bases and 6 bases respectively, with 17 bases between them. CDR1 is MNHEY, CDR2 SMNVEV, per germline (reference sequence). The CDR3 sequence: CASTLRGGGDTQYF. As DNA, the CDR3 is TGTGCCAGCACTTTGAGGGGAGGGGGGGATACGCAGTATTTT.

V is TRBV15 and J is TRBJ2-2, with 14 positions matching TRBD2. Germline V gene lookup returns CDR1 LNHNV and CDR2 YYDKDF (reference sequence). The CDR3 loop spans 15 amino acids. Trimming removed 7 bases from V and 6 bases from J; junction bases left unmatched: 4. The CDR3 bases are TGTGCCACCAATCCGGGACTAGCGGGAGCCGGGGAGCTGTTTTTT. Protein sequence: CATNPGLAGAGELFF.

The chain couples TRBV5-4 to TRBJ1-1, with TRBD1 identical over 9 bases. After removal of 3 bases from V and 5 bases from J, the junction contained 5 bases not matched to a gene. Germline lookup yields CDR1 SGHNT and CDR2 YYREEE (reference sequence). The CDR3 totals 14 residues. CDR3 loop: CASSSQGAGTEAFF. CDR3 DNA sequence: TGTGCCAGCAGCTCACAGGGGGCGGGAACTGAAGCTTTCTTT.

This clone was counted a single time. The germline gene is not matched at one end of the junction; a read error may be the cause. The chain combines TRBV13 with TRBJ1-3, with a weak D call TRBD1 (6 bases). Germline V gene lookup returns CDR1 PRHDT and CDR2 FYEKMQ (reference sequence). This CDR3 has 14 residues. This CDR3 reads CASNLRGTGNTIYF. CDR3 DNA sequence: TGTGCCAGCAACTTAAGGGGGACTGGAAACACCATATATTTT.

The chain combines TRBV15 with TRBJ2-1; weak D call: TRBD2 (5 bases). Germline loops: CDR1 LNHNV, CDR2 YYDKDF (reference sequence). The CDR3 has 14 residues. V shed 5 bases and J shed 2 bases, with 10 bases lying between them. The CDR3 DNA reads as TGTGCCACCAGCGCCGGGGTCACCTACAATGAGCAGTTCTTC. Translated: CATSAGVTYNEQFF. Based on the CDR3 plus reference TRBV15 and TRBJ2-1, the full variable domain is DAMVIQNPRYQVTQFGKPVTLSCSQTLNHNVMYWYQQKSSQAPKLLFHYYDKDFNNEADTPDNFQSRRPNTSFCFLDIRSPGLGDTAMYLCATSAGVTYNEQFFGPGTRLTVL.

The rearrangement uses TRBV10-3 and TRBJ2-1, with D possibly TRBD1 on 7 matching bases. CDR3 length: 13 residues. The germline CDR1 and CDR2 sequences are ENHRY and SYGVKD. V lost 6 bases to trimming and J lost 6 bases, with 12 bases between them. CDR3 in amino acids: CAIREGQPNEQFF. The CDR3 DNA is TGTGCCATCAGGGAGGGACAGCCCAATGAGCAGTTCTTC.

The gene calls are TRBV2 and TRBJ2-7; TRBD1 might be the D (6 bases). The CDR3 is 13 amino acids. The V end lost 9 bases, the J end lost 4 bases, and 16 bases lay between the germline ends. Germline values: CDR1 SNHLY, CDR2 FYNNEI. CDR3 nucleotide sequence: TGTGCCAGTAATTGGGACAAAGGTTACGAGCAGTACTTC. As protein: CASNWDKGYEQYF.

This clone came up a few times. V usage is TRBV15 and J usage is TRBJ1-2; possible D gene TRBD1, 6 bases. Per the germline V gene, CDR1 is LNHNV and CDR2 is YYDKDF (reference sequence). CDR3 length: 16 amino acids. Trimming stripped 1 base from V and 2 bases from J, with 14 bases between. Here the CDR3 DNA reads TGTGCCACCAGCAGAGCCAGGGACACCAACAACTATGGCTACACCTTC. Protein: CATSRARDTNNYGYTF.

A few counts support this clone. The CDR3 is CSVERLAGNNEQFF. The CDR3 region has the DNA TGCAGCGTTGAACGACTAGCGGGGAACAATGAGCAGTTCTTC. This chain joins TRBV29-1 and TRBJ2-1; 11 nucleotides agree with TRBD2. Germline trimming cut 2 bases from V and 5 bases from J; bases unmatched to any gene: 2. Looked up from germline, CDR1 is SQVTM and CDR2 is ANQGSEA. The CDR3 extends over 14 amino acids.

This clone was seen a handful of times. The V and J genes are TRBV5-1 and TRBJ2-3; TRBD1 aligns across 8 bases. V lost 2 bases and J lost 11; bases outside the gene matches: 10. Germline CDR1 reads SGHRS; CDR2 reads YFSETQ. The CDR3 loop spans 14 amino acids. The CDR3 region is CASSFGQGLGEQYF. In DNA, the CDR3 is TGCGCCAGCAGCTTTGGACAGGGACTGGGAGAGCAGTATTTT.

A few counts support this clone. This chain uses TRBV7-9 with TRBJ2-7; the match to TRBD1 covers 7 bases. The CDR3 runs 15 residues. CDR1 SEHNR and CDR2 FQNEAQ come from the germline V gene (reference sequence). Unmatched junction bases numbered 10, after V lost 4 bases and J lost 4 bases. The CDR3 sequence is CASSWITGDGYEQYF. CDR3 bases: TGTGCCAGCAGCTGGATCACAGGGGATGGATACGAGCAGTACTTC.

V and J are TRBV5-1 and TRBJ2-1; TRBD1 matches at 8 bases. The ends lost 4 bases at V and 7 bases at J; junction bases unmatched: 10. The germline CDR1 and CDR2 sequences are SGHRS and YFSETQ. CDR3 length equals 15 residues. CDR3 in DNA: TGCGCCAGCAGCCGGCCCGAGCGGACAGGGAATGAGCAGTTCTTC. Translation gives CASSRPERTGNEQFF.

This clone was detected only a few times. This rearrangement joins TRBV7-9 to TRBJ1-5, with a possible D match to TRBD1 (6 bases). The V and J ends lost 1 base and 3 bases respectively, with 7 bases between them. The CDR3 length is 14 residues. CDR1 is SEHNR and CDR2 is FQNEAQ in the germline V gene (reference sequence). CDR3 sequence: CASSLDRDNQPQHF. The CDR3 nucleotides are TGTGCCAGCAGCTTAGACAGGGACAATCAGCCCCAGCATTTT.